This paragraph covers one T cell receptor (beta chain) sequence. Its antigen specificity is not known. No much larger clone exists at a distance of one base, and base qualities are not known. TCR CDR3 regions were amplified from genomic DNA by multiplex PCR using the deep immunoSEQ assay. Extracted genomic DNA from each cell subset was distributed evenly across all wells of several immunoSEQ 96-well plates, and each plate was treated as a replicate. For sorted subsets, each replicate PCR was loaded with 150 to 250 ng genomic DNA, equivalent to 30,000 or so T cell genomes. Purified libraries were measured with a Qubit 3.0 fluorometer, size-checked on a Bioanalyzer 2100, and measured again with the KAPA Library Quantification kit. Each immunoSEQ 96-well plate was sequenced on its own single-read 150-cycle Illumina NextSeq 550 flow cell. The original pipeline was this. Because the immunoSEQ output included only junctional sequences and no quality scores, the filtering could not be the same as the filtering used for full-length reads. To assign V/J genes and CDR3, sequences were annotated using PyIR, a Python wrapper for IgBLAST v1.9, with IMGT germline references. Reads were filtered out if the reads had weak V/J assignments (E-value above 1e-6), no CDR3, stop codons, out-of-frame junctions, or ambiguous translated residues. V3J clonotypes were defined by identical inferred V gene, J gene, and CDR3 amino acid sequence. Percentage overlap between repertoires was calculated by dividing the number of shared unique clonotypes by the size of the smaller repertoire. RTK rarefaction, the Chao1 estimator, and Recon v2.1 estimates of unobserved clonotypes were used to assess repertoire richness. Generation probabilities for all TCRbeta clonotypes obtained by the gDNA method from a handful of donors were computed using OLGA. TCRdb provides this immuneACCESS table in a form limited to in-frame rearrangements. Some clones are lacking; in checked studies, under half of them reflect an unresolved V gene, and why the rest are absent is not known. Clone size and V and J calls were adopted from that table, with D and trimming inferred from the DNA. The sample table lists a few million clones, 92% of them with a count of one. More than 0.35% of the sample goes to the ten largest clones.

This record comes from a study of shared clonotypes between healthy human individuals (dated by TCRdb to 2020 to 2022). As for the study more broadly: A couple of women and three men aged 18 to 49 years were included in the cohort. Blood TCR repertoires of a handful of healthy adults were deeply sequenced to estimate repertoire size and the extent of clonotype sharing between individuals. For each donor, three plates each were used for CD4 naive and CD4 memory, two plates were used for CD8 naive, and one plate was used for CD8 memory. To increase sequencing depth and limit assay-specific biases, TCR repertoire library preparation and sequencing were carried out by different laboratories using diverse techniques. Per donor, leukapheresis produced somewhere between about 0.94 and 9.5 billion PBMCs. Overall study outcomes, separate from this receptor: Sharing across a handful of donors was observed for roughly 5.4% of naive CD4, over 3% of naive CD8, 2% to 2.5% of memory CD4, and roughly 0.4% of memory CD8 clonotypes. Incomplete sequencing was indicated by rarefaction of sorted-subset datasets, despite the large sequencing depth. Larger estimated clonotype richness was generally found for naive subsets than for memory subsets. Pairwise subsampling indicated that sequencing depth was expected to affect the degree of clonotype sharing among donors. Compared with non-shared clonotypes, the clonotypes found in all four sorted-subset donors had higher generation probabilities. The small number of donors limited the genetic and exposure-history diversity represented. Sampling was limited to blood, and TCR repertoires in tissue likely differ from TCR repertoires in blood.

Donors were healthy HIV-negative adults with no recently reported acute infections or vaccinations. Only Caucasian adults living in Nashville, Tennessee, USA were represented among the donors. CD4+ T cells were enriched through magnetic negative selection, after which naive cells were positively selected on CD45RA and the remaining negative fraction served as the memory subset. Blood was obtained by leukapheresis, after which PBMCs were separated by Ficoll-Histopaque density gradient centrifugation and cryopreserved in liquid nitrogen vapor phase. Purity and quantity of every magnetically sorted T cell population were checked by analytical flow cytometry. Genomic DNA was isolated from each sorted fraction and quantified by UV absorbance on a Nanodrop 2000c. According to the germline V gene, CDR1 reads SGHDT and CDR2 reads YYEEEE. The CDR3 starts with the cysteine, ends with the phenylalanine, and has 15 residues. The kept DNA is CDR3 alone, 45 bases in frame from the first base. V loses 0 bases, J loses 0 bases, and the germline ends lie 9 bases apart.

Sequencing was carried out using naive CD4+ T cells from PBMCs. This specimen's cell subset or site label, per the study, means: CD45RA+ positively selected. The chain is assembled from TRBV5-6 and TRBJ1-1, with no D gene named confidently. The clonotype originates from a man younger than 35 in good health. Some clones in this sample may be carry-over from other donors' samples. The CDR3 region reads CASSLVSQMNTEAFF. The DNA is TGTGCCAGCAGCTTGGTCAGTCAAATGAACACTGAAGCTTTCTTT.